This T cell receptor beta chain comes out of a study of Ad26.COV2.S vaccination and SARS-CoV-2 variants (dated by TCRdb to 2020 to 2023). Regarding the complete study: Vaccine-arm donors were drawn from COV1001, a multicentre, randomized, double-blind, placebo-controlled phase I-IIa trial of Ad26.COV2.S in healthy adults. Trial participants were randomized into five groups of five, in which low-dose or high-dose Ad26.COV2.S was given once or twice, or placebo was given on both occasions. Blinding of investigators to trial group allocation was maintained during experiments and outcome assessment. Ad26.COV2.S was given intramuscularly at 5x10^10 or 1x10^11 viral particles, as a single shot or as two shots 56 days apart. The specificity and breadth of SARS-CoV-2-reactive T cell receptors after Ad26.COV2.S vaccination were assessed by TCRbeta repertoire sequencing. The TCR-sequenced set comprised around 32 samples: around 20 Ad26.COV2.S vaccine recipients, 5 placebo recipients and 8 SARS-CoV-2 convalescent individuals. Here is what the overall study found, with its caveats: According to the authors, total T cell responses may have been underestimated by the TCR breadth and depth analyses. The study was not powered for comparison of responses between vaccine doses or regimens. Higher spike-specific TCR breadth was observed in Ad26.COV2.S recipients than in placebo recipients (P = 0.0014). After vaccination, substantial breadth of spike-specific CD8+ and CD4+ T cell responses was reported. Vaccine and placebo recipients had similar non-spike TCR breadth, a finding consistent with the vaccine containing only spike.

Explained via the paper, the treatment or condition label denotes: around 19 received Ad26.COV2.S at low or high dose, single or two shots; about 5 received placebo; per-sample allocation not given. Repertoires of vaccine and placebo recipients were sequenced from samples taken on day 63 after the first injection. Between 29 July and 7 August 2020, Cohort 1b enrolled around 24 adults aged 18-55 years at one site in Boston, USA. As a vaccine, Ad26.COV2.S was a replication-incompetent adenovirus type 26 vector that expressed a prefusion-stabilized SARS-CoV-2 spike protein derived from the original Wuhan strain. The immunoSEQ Assay was the method used to sequence TCRbeta CDR3 regions. After extraction, genomic DNA underwent amplification by bias-controlled multiplex PCR, followed by high-throughput sequencing. In the paper's pipeline: Collapsing and filtering of sequences were performed to quantify the absolute abundance of each unique TCRbeta CDR3 region. T cell fraction was estimated by normalization of TCRbeta template counts to usable DNA, with usable DNA being measured through amplification of reference genes present in all nucleated cells. Repertoire TCRs were annotated as SARS-CoV-2-specific when V gene, CDR3 amino acid sequence and J gene were exactly matched to a known reactive TCR set. The reference SARS-CoV-2 TCR set was obtained from MIRA and was filtered for enrichment in COVID-19-positive ImmuneCODE repertoires, whereby public or cross-reactive TCRs were removed. Using the MIRA antigens, annotated TCRs were further analysed by specific ORF or by position within an ORF. Breadth was defined as the number of annotated unique rearrangements divided by the total number of unique productive rearrangements, and depth was defined as the summed frequency of the annotated unique rearrangements. Two-sided Wilcoxon rank-sum tests were applied when comparing TCR breadth between groups. Held by TCRdb, this immuneACCESS table contains in-frame sequences only and omits some clones. Under half of the omission traces to an unresolved V gene where checked; the cause of the rest is unknown. V and J calls and clone size come straight from that table; D and trimming were deduced from the DNA. The sample has approximately 400,000 clones on record, 83% of them singletons. Around 7% of the sample rests with the top ten.

The germline V and J ends show losses of 2 bases and 2 bases respectively, and no gene match explains 12 bases of the junction. Reading from cysteine to phenylalanine, the CDR3 counts 18 amino acids. The entry retains the CDR3 DNA only, 54 bases that are in frame from base 1. The germline V gene (reference sequence) specifies MNHEY as CDR1 and SMNVEV as CDR2. Worth noting for this clone: Its cognate antigen has yet to be identified. It has no much larger one-base neighbor in the sample; base qualities were not kept.

The sequencing used peripheral blood, collected in a trial of Ad26.COV2.S vaccine versus placebo. The chain links TRBV27 with TRBJ1-2; TRBD1 lines up with 9 middle nucleotides. This TCR was sampled from a person aged 18-60 years who received the Ad26.COV2.S COVID-19 vaccine or a placebo. Here the CDR3 is given as CASSLGAGTGITNYGYTF. The DNA sequence reads TGTGCCAGCAGTTTAGGGGCCGGGACAGGGATAACAAACTATGGCTACACCTTC.